This is a list of T cell receptor beta chains from one sample in a study of cytomegalovirus exposure and HLA in healthy donors. Profiling relied on immunoSEQ multiplex PCR, and the TCRdb table lists in-frame clones only, not all of them. The sample records about 160,000 clones, roughly 89% being singletons. The material sequenced was PBMCs. These receptors all stem from a woman aged 18-29 years in good health and CMV-seropositive. The CDR3 runs from the conserved cysteine through the conserved F or W.

J | V | CDR3
TRBJ2-1 | TRBV11-3 | CASSSTSGRFNEQFF
TRBJ2-2 | TRBV30 | CAWNRPGTGELFF
TRBJ2-7 | TRBV19 | CASSPGLAGDYEQYF
TRBJ1-2 | TRBV20-1 | CSLSGNYGYTF
TRBJ1-1 | TRBV27 | CASSLYRVSTEAFF
TRBJ1-4 | TRBV14 | CASSHYGQGEKLFF
TRBJ2-7 | TRBV11-2 | CASSLGTSGSYFYEQYF
TRBJ2-1 | TRBV18 | CASSPLTSGSYNEQFF
TRBJ2-2 | TRBV7-6 | CASSLEGSGRALAGELFF
TRBJ2-7 | TRBV5-1 | CASSLTSPPYEQYF
TRBJ2-7 | TRBV10-3 | CAISGLSGRAKVIGRQYF
TRBJ2-7 | TRBV28 | CASSLQAYEQYF
TRBJ1-2 | TRBV7-2 | CASSFKTGGPGGYTF
TRBJ2-5 | TRBV5-8 | CASSLDHKGYETQYF
TRBJ1-3 | TRBV10-3 | CAISERRGLISGNTIYF
TRBJ2-5 | TRBV6-5 | CASSYSTGGAETQYF
TRBJ2-7 | TRBV28 | CASSLWTGFEQYF
TRBJ1-3 | TRBV14 | CASRWGHGNTIYF
TRBJ2-3 | TRBV9 | CASSVGPGVADTQYF
TRBJ2-3 | TRBV6-5 | CASSYSLTSDTQYF
TRBJ1-1 | TRBV7-6 | CASSLDPTGWSTEAFF
TRBJ2-2 | TRBV9 | CASSVVQNTGELFF
TRBJ2-7 | TRBV20-1 | CSAHLASEQYF
TRBJ2-7 | TRBV7-8 | CASRLMTSGKYEQYF
TRBJ2-1 | TRBV5-4 | CASSFDAGPYNEQFF
TRBJ2-3 | TRBV5-1 | CASSRTTPAEDTQYF
TRBJ2-5 | TRBV10-3 | CAISEGGTQYF
TRBJ2-1 | TRBV19 | CASSMGLPSNEQFF
TRBJ1-1 | TRBV29-1 | CSVVSRLRNTEAFF
TRBJ2-5 | TRBV7-9 | CASRELPGTQYF